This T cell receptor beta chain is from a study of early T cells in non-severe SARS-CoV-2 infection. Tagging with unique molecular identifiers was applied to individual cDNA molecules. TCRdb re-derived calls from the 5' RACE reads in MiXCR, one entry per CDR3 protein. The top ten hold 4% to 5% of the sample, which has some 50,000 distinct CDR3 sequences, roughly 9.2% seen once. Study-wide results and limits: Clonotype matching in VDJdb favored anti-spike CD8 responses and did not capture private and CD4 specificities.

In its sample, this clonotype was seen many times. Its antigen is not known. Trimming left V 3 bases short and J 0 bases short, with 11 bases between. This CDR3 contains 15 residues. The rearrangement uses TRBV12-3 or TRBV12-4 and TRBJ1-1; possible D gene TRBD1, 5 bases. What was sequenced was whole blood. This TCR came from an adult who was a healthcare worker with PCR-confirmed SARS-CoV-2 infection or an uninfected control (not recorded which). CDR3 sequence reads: CASSLIMGLNTEAFF. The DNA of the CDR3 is TGTGCCAGCAGTTTGATCATGGGACTGAACACTGAAGCTTTCTTT.